The 29 T cell receptor beta chains presented below share a single source sample, sequenced in a study of T cells in Graves' hyperthyroidism and ophthalmopathy. It was RNA transcripts that yielded the amplified TCR beta CDR3 regions. The HTBI set primed first-round TCR CDR3 RT-PCR. In TCRdb, the multiplex PCR reads were re-called with MiXCR into one record per CDR3 protein. Found here are hundreds of thousands of distinct CDR3 sequences, roughly 16% of them singletons; the top ten hold about 3.5%. Sequencing was carried out using blood. These receptors originate from a woman aged 40-49 years with Graves' ophthalmopathy.

This clonotype was found many times. This chain uses TRBV20-1 with TRBJ2-3; TRBD2 aligns across 12 bases. The ends lost 6 bases at V and 0 bases at J; junction bases unmatched: 10. From germline, CDR1 is DFQATT and CDR2 SNEGSKA (reference sequence). This CDR3 comprises 17 residues. CDR3 sequence (DNA): TGCAGTGCCGACGGGACTAGCGGGTTCTCTAGCACAGATACGCAGTATTTT. It translates to CSADGTSGFSSTDTQYF.

In this sample, this clonotype turned up many times. The chain carries TRBV3-1 and TRBJ2-1; possible D gene TRBD2, 6 bases. Germline V CDR1 and CDR2: LGHDT, YNNKEL (reference sequence). The ends were cut back, 3 bases at V and 3 bases at J, with 9 bases in the middle. This CDR3 region has 14 residues. The CDR3 DNA sequence: TGTGCCAGCAGCCAGGAGGGTAACTACAATGAGCAGTTCTTC. Its protein is CASSQEGNYNEQFF.

This clonotype was seen many times. The rearrangement joins TRBV7-2 to TRBJ2-3; no firm D call. V dropped 4 bases and J dropped 6 bases, with 11 bases sitting between them. Germline values: CDR1 SGHTA, CDR2 FQGNSA. The CDR3 runs 13 residues. The CDR3 loop is CASSSKWADTQYF. The CDR3 coding sequence is TGTGCCAGCAGCTCTAAATGGGCGGATACGCAGTATTTT. Full variable domain (rest looked up from reference TRBV7-2 and TRBJ2-3): GAGVSQSPSNKVTEKGKDVELRCDPISGHTALYWYRQSLGQGLEFLIYFQGNSAPDKSGLPSDRFSAERTGGSVSTLTIQRTQQEDSAVYLCASSSKWADTQYFGPGTRLTVL.

The chain is built from TRBV6-1 and TRBJ1-5; D is possibly TRBD1 (5 bases). V gave up 5 bases and J gave up 0 bases, with 8 bases separating them. The CDR3 has 14 residues. From germline, CDR1 is MNHNS and CDR2 SASEGT. The CDR3 sequence is CASSRGDSNQPQHF. DNA for the CDR3: TGTGCCAGCAGTCGAGGGGATAGCAATCAGCCCCAGCATTTT.

At least ten counts were recorded for this clonotype. CDR3 DNA: TGCAGTGCTGGTGGGGGACAGTATAGTTCCTACGAGCAGTACTTC. Protein product: CSAGGGQYSSYEQYF. This sequence joins TRBV20-1 and TRBJ2-7, with TRBD1 identical over 7 bases. Germline CDR1 DFQATT, CDR2 SNEGSKA (reference sequence). V was clipped by 5 bases and J by 1 base; unmatched bases: 11. This CDR3 contains 15 residues.

This clonotype was picked up one time. This chain connects TRBV5-8 to TRBJ1-3; D not resolved. CDR3 size: 18 residues. Between the trimmed V and J ends, which lost 0 bases and 4 bases, there was a span of 20 bases. Germline values: CDR1 SGHTS, CDR2 YDEGEE. As DNA, the CDR3 is TGTGCCAGCAGCTTGGCCGAGGTTATCGGGAGTAGGGGAAACACCATATATTTT. Its protein product is CASSLAEVIGSRGNTIYF.

There are many counts of this clonotype. CDR3 sequence reads: CASGTYQETQYF. The CDR3 DNA follows: TGTGCCAGCGGAACGTACCAAGAGACCCAGTACTTC. V usage is TRBV3-1 and J usage is TRBJ2-5; D is unclear. This CDR3 spans 12 amino acids. Germline CDR1 LGHDT, CDR2 YNNKEL (reference sequence). The V end lost 8 bases, the J end lost 0 bases, and 7 bases lay between the germline ends.

This chain links TRBV10-3 with TRBJ1-1, with TRBD1 identical over 7 bases. Germline V gene data show CDR1 as ENHRY and CDR2 as SYGVKD. This CDR3 is 13 amino acids long. The trim removed 9 bases at V and 1 base at J, leaving 5 bases unmatched. In DNA form, the CDR3 reads TGTGCCATACAGACAGGGTCGAACACTGAAGCTTTCTTT. Its translation is CAIQTGSNTEAFF.

This clonotype appeared a few times. The chain joins TRBV27 to TRBJ2-2, with 8 bases identical to TRBD1. The V gene end was trimmed by 0 bases and the J gene end by 4 bases; junction bases not matched to a gene: 1. Looked up from germline, CDR1 is MNHEY and CDR2 is SMNVEV (reference sequence). The CDR3 spans 15 residues. The CDR3 region is CASSLSTGGTGELFF. The CDR3 DNA reads TGTGCCAGCAGTTTATCTACAGGGGGCACCGGGGAGCTGTTTTTT.

The J gene is TRBJ2-7, the V gene TRBV29-1, with D tentatively TRBD2 (6 bases). Trimming removed 4 bases at V and 0 bases at J, with 10 bases between. The CDR3 runs 13 residues. Germline lookup yields CDR1 SQVTM and CDR2 ANQGSEA. CDR3 protein: CSVASAHSYEQYF. The CDR3 DNA follows: TGCAGCGTTGCTAGCGCCCACTCCTACGAGCAGTACTTC.

V gene TRBV5-1 combines with J gene TRBJ2-7; a possible D gene is TRBD2 (5 bases). Trimming removed 4 bases at V and 9 bases at J, with 11 bases between. In germline, CDR1 is SGHRS, CDR2 YFSETQ. The CDR3 extends over 11 amino acids. The CDR3 here is CASSVIGGQYF. The CDR3 DNA sequence: TGCGCCAGCAGCGTCATAGGAGGGCAGTACTTC.

The chain carries TRBV6-2 or TRBV6-3 and TRBJ2-2, with 11 bases fitting TRBD2. V gave up 6 bases and J gave up 5 bases; unmatched junction bases: 8. The CDR3 is 16 residues long. In germline, CDR1 is MNHEY, CDR2 SVGEGT. CDR3 sequence (DNA): TGTGCCAGCAGCCCACGACTAGCGGGGAAGACCGGGGAGCTGTTTTTT. It yields the protein CASSPRLAGKTGELFF.

A few counts support this clonotype. The chain links TRBV20-1 to TRBJ1-1; D remains unclear. CDR3 length equals 12 residues. Germline CDR1 and CDR2: DFQATT and SNEGSKA (reference sequence). The V end was cut by 6 bases, the J end by 1 base, with 9 bases between. The CDR3 coding sequence is TGCAGTGCCGTTAAGGGGAACACTGAAGCTTTCTTT. Translated: CSAVKGNTEAFF.

This clonotype was observed at least ten times. CDR3 sequence (DNA): TGTGCCAGCAGCTTCAGAAGCGGACTACAAGAGACCCAGTACTTC. The encoded protein is CASSFRSGLQETQYF. J is TRBJ2-5 and V is TRBV7-9, with D possibly being TRBD2 (6 bases). CDR1 and CDR2 from the germline V gene are SEHNR and FQNEAQ (reference sequence). With 3 bases removed from V and 2 bases from J, the gap between germline ends came to 13 bases. The CDR3 runs 15 residues.

In this sample, this clonotype turned up once. The chain employs TRBV6-1 and TRBJ1-5; TRBD1 might be the D (5 bases). Germline V lookup: CDR1 MNHNS, CDR2 SASEGT. The CDR3 has 15 residues. Trimming removed 8 bases at V and 1 base at J, with 15 bases between. The CDR3 nucleotides are TGTGCCAGCGCGATATATGACAGAAGCAATCAGCCCCAGCATTTT. This codes for CASAIYDRSNQPQHF.

As concerns this clonotype: This may stem from a read error, because a much larger clone lies one nucleotide away. This chain links TRBV3-1 with TRBJ1-2, with 8 bases that match TRBD1. Germline values: CDR1 LGHDT, CDR2 YNNKEL (reference sequence). The CDR3 is 15 amino acids. With V trimmed by 3 bases and J by 8 bases, 11 bases remained unmatched. CDR3 sequence: CASSHSAQGAVGYTF. The CDR3 nucleotides read TGTGCCAGCAGCCATTCCGCCCAGGGGGCCGTAGGCTACACCTTC.

This clonotype was seen at least ten times. J is TRBJ2-3 and V is TRBV7-8; no definite D call. Germline V gives CDR1 SGHVS, CDR2 FQNEAQ. Trimming stripped 2 bases from V and 4 bases from J, with 4 bases between. This CDR3 contains 12 residues. The CDR3 DNA sequence: TGTGCCAGCAGCTTATTGCCAGATACGCAGTATTTT. Translating it yields CASSLLPDTQYF.

This clonotype was seen a few times. The chain is built from TRBV4-1 and TRBJ2-1; 8 nucleotides line up with TRBD2. The CDR3 is 17 residues long. In germline, CDR1 is MGHRA, CDR2 YSYEKL. V lost 0 bases, J lost 4 bases, and 8 bases stayed unmatched. CDR3 sequence: CASSQDQAGEDYNEQFF. Here the CDR3 DNA reads TGCGCCAGCAGCCAAGATCAAGCGGGGGAAGATTACAATGAGCAGTTCTTC.

The table lists this clonotype with many counts. The chain's CDR3 is CASSHQGDTQYF. Here the CDR3 DNA reads TGTGCCAGCAGTCATCAGGGGGATACGCAGTATTTT. V and J are TRBV13 and TRBJ2-3; D is possibly TRBD1 (6 bases). Trimming removed 6 bases at V and 6 bases at J, with 10 bases between. The germline V gene has CDR1 PRHDT and CDR2 FYEKMQ (reference sequence). This CDR3 has 12 residues.

This clonotype has at least ten counts. The chain combines TRBV5-1 with TRBJ2-5; 12 bases fit TRBD2. The CDR3 extends over 16 amino acids. Germline-derived CDR1 and CDR2 are SGHRS and YFSETQ. Trimming took 3 bases from V and 4 from J; bases not matched to a gene: 7. CDR3 residues: CASSSSVGLAGETQYF. The CDR3 nucleotides are TGCGCCAGCAGCTCCTCCGTGGGACTAGCGGGAGAGACCCAGTACTTC.

This chain uses TRBV12-3 or TRBV12-4 with TRBJ1-4, with D possibly TRBD1 on 5 matching bases. Trimming pared 6 bases from V and 7 bases from J, leaving 18 bases between. This CDR3 is 15 amino acids long. The CDR3 DNA follows: TGTGCCAGCAGACTCAATGCGGGGGTTGTTGAAAAACTGTTTTTT. Translation gives CASRLNAGVVEKLFF.

This clonotype has ten or more counts. The chain has TRBV6-1 and TRBJ1-6; D remains unclear. There are 15 residues in the CDR3. V lost 6 bases to trimming and J lost 7 bases, with 16 bases between them. Germline CDR1 is MNHNS and CDR2 is SASEGT. The CDR3 here is CASRISEGANSPLHF. CDR3 DNA sequence: TGTGCCAGCAGGATCTCGGAGGGCGCGAATTCACCCCTCCACTTT.

Many counts were recorded for this clonotype. The chain is built from TRBV28 and TRBJ2-1, with 10 bases identical to TRBD2. The CDR3 totals 16 residues. Looked up from germline, CDR1 is MDHEN and CDR2 is SYDVKM. With 6 bases clipped from V and 7 bases from J, the junction kept 12 bases outside the gene matches. The CDR3 nucleotides read TGTGCCAGCAGCTCTCCGGCTAGCGGGAGAGGAAATGAGCAGTTCTTC. Protein sequence: CASSSPASGRGNEQFF.

This clonotype was picked up many times. The rearrangement links TRBV15 to TRBJ2-7; no clear D. Germline-derived CDR1 and CDR2 are LNHNV and YYDKDF (reference sequence). Deletions cut 1 base from V and 0 bases from J, with 16 bases between. There are 17 residues in the CDR3. CDR3 loop: CATSRGSVASLSYEQYF. As DNA, the CDR3 is TGTGCCACCAGCAGAGGTTCCGTGGCCAGCCTCTCCTACGAGCAGTACTTC.

This clonotype was seen at least ten times. This chain joins TRBV7-3 and TRBJ2-1, with a tentative D call TRBD2 (6 bases). The CDR3 is made up of 13 amino acids. The V end lost 1 base, the J end lost 9 bases, and 10 bases lay between the germline ends. Germline lookup yields CDR1 SGHTA and CDR2 FQGTGA. Here the CDR3 reads CASSLIGRGEQFF. The CDR3 DNA sequence: TGTGCCAGCAGCTTAATAGGGCGGGGTGAGCAGTTCTTC.

This clonotype was seen a few times. The chain is built from TRBV28 and TRBJ2-4, with D possibly TRBD1 on 5 matching bases. This CDR3 contains 14 residues. Germline loops: CDR1 MDHEN, CDR2 SYDVKM. V lost 3 bases, J lost 3 bases, and 9 bases lay in between. CDR3 sequence (DNA): TGTGCCAGCAGTTTTATAGGGGACAAAAACATTCAGTACTTC. Its protein product is CASSFIGDKNIQYF.

This clonotype showed up many times. The V call is TRBV2, the J call TRBJ2-1; 7 nucleotides align to TRBD1. Trimming took 8 bases from V and 7 from J; bases not matched to a gene: 8. The CDR3 length is 13 residues. CDR1 and CDR2 from the germline V gene are SNHLY and FYNNEI. The CDR3: CASWTGGRNEQFF. The CDR3 DNA sequence: TGTGCCAGCTGGACAGGCGGTAGGAATGAGCAGTTCTTC. Full variable domain (outside the CDR3, taken from reference TRBV2 and TRBJ2-1): EPEVTQTPSHQVTQMGQEVILRCVPISNHLYFYWYRQILGQKVEFLVSFYNNEISEKSEIFDDQFSVERPDGSNFTLKIRSTKLEDSAMYFCASWTGGRNEQFFGPGTRLTVL.

In this sample, this clonotype turned up a few times. Sequence at one end of the junction differs from germline and may be a read error. The V call is TRBV7-3, the J call TRBJ1-3, with D perhaps TRBD1 (6 bases). Germline V gene data show CDR1 as SGHTA and CDR2 as FQGTGA. The CDR3 spans 16 residues. CDR3 coding DNA: TGTGCCAGCAGCCGCCGACAGGCGTGCTCTGGAAACACCGTATATTTT. Its translation is CASSRRQACSGNTVYF.

This clonotype was picked up many times. The chain recombines TRBV20-1 with TRBJ1-1; D remains ambiguous. Between the trimmed V and J ends, which lost 1 base and 0 bases, there was a span of 6 bases. Germline CDR1 DFQATT, CDR2 SNEGSKA (reference sequence). The CDR3 consists of 13 residues. CDR3 coding DNA: TGCAGTGCTAGAGTTAGCATGAACACTGAAGCTTTCTTT. Translation gives CSARVSMNTEAFF.